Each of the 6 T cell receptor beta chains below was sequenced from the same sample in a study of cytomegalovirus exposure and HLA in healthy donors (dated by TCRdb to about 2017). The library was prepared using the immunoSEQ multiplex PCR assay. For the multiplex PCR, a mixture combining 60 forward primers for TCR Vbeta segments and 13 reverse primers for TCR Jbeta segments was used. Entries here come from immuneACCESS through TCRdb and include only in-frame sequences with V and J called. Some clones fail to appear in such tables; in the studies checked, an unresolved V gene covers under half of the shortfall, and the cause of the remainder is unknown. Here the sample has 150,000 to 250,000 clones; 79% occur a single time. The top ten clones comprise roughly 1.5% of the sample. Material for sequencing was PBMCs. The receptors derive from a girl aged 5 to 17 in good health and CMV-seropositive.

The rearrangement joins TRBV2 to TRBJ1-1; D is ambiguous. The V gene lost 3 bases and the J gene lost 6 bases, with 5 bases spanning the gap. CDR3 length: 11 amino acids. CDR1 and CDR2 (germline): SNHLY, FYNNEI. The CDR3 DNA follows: TGTGCCAGCAGTGACGGAGCTGAAGCTTTCTTT. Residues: CASSDGAEAFF.

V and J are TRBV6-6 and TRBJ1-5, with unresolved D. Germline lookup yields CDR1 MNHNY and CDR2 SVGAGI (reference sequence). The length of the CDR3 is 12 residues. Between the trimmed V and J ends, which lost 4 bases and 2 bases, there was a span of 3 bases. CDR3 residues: CASSSGNQPQHF. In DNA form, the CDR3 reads TGTGCCAGCAGTTCGGGCAATCAGCCCCAGCATTTT.

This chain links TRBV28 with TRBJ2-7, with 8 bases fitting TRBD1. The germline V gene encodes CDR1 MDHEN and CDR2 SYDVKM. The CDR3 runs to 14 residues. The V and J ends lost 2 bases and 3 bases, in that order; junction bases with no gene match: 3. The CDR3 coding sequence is TGTGCCAGCAGTTTACCGGACAGGGACTACGAGCAGTACTTC. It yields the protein CASSLPDRDYEQYF.

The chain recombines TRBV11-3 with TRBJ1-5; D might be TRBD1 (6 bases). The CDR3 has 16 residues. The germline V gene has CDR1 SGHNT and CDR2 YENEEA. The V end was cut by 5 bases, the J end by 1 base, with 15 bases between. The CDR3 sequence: CASSLPGQPSNQPQHF. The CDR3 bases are TGTGCCAGCAGCCTTCCGGGACAACCAAGCAATCAGCCCCAGCATTTT.

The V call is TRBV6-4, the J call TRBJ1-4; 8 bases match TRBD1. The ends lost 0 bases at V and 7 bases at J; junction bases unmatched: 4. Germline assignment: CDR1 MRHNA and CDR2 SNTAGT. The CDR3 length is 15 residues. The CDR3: CASSDSGTGGEKLFF. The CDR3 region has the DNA TGTGCCAGCAGTGACTCGGGAACAGGGGGTGAAAAACTGTTTTTT.

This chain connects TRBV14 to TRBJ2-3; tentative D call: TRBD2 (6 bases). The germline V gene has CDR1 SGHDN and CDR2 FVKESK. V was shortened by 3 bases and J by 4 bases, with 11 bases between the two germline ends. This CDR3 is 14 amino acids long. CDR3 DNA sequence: TGTGCCAGCAGCCAGGGACTTGGATCAGATACGCAGTATTTT. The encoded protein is CASSQGLGSDTQYF.